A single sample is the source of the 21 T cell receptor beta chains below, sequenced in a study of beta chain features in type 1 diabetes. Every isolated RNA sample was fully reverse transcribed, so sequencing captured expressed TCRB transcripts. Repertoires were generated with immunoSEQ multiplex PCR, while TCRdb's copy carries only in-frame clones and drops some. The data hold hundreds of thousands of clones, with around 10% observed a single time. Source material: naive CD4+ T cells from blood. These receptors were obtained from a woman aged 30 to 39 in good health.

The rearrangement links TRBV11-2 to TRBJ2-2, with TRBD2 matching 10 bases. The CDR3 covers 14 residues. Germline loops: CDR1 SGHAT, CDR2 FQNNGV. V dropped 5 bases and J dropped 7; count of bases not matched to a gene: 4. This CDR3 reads CASSPRLAGGELFF. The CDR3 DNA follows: TGTGCCAGCAGCCCCAGACTAGCGGGCGGGGAGCTGTTTTTT.

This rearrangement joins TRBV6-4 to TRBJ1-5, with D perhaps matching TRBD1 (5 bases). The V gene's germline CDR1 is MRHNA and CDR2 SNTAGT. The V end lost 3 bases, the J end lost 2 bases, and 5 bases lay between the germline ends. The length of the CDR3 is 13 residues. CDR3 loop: CASSEQGNQPQHF. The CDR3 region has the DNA TGTGCCAGCAGTGAACAGGGCAATCAGCCCCAGCATTTT.

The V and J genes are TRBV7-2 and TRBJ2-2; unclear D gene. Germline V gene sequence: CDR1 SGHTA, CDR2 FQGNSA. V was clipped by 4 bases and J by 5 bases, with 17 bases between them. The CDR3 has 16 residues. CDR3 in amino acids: CASSSRSPAPTGELFF. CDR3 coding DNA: TGTGCCAGCAGCTCCCGTTCCCCAGCGCCAACCGGGGAGCTGTTTTTT.

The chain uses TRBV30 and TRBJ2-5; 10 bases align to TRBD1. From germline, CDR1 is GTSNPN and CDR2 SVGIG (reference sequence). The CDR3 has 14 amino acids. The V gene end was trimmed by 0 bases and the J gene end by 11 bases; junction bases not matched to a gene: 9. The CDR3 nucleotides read TGTGCCTGGAGTGTGAGACAGGGGGCTAGTGAGCAGTACTTC. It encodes CAWSVRQGASEQYF. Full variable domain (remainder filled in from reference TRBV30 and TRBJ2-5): SQTIHQWPATLVQPVGSPLSLECTVEGTSNPNLYWYRQAAGRGLQLLFYSVGIGQISSEVPQNLSASRPQDRQFILSSKKLLLSDSGFYLCAWSVRQGASEQYFGPGTRLLVL.

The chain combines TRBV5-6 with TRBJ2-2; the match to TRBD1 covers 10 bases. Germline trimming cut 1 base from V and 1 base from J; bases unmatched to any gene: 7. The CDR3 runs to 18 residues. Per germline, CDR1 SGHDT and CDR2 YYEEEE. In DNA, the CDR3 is TGTGCCAGCAGCTTGCCGGGACAGGGGTTCGTGAACACCGGGGAGCTGTTTTTT. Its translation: CASSLPGQGFVNTGELFF.

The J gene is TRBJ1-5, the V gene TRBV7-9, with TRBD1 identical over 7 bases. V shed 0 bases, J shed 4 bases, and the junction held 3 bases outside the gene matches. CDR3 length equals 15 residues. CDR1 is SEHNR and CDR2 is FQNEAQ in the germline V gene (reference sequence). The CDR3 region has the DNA TGTGCCAGCAGCTTAGCGGGACAGATAAATCAGCCCCAGCATTTT. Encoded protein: CASSLAGQINQPQHF. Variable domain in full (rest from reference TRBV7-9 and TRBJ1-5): DTGVSQNPRHKITKRGQNVTFRCDPISEHNRLYWYRQTLGQGPEFLTYFQNEAQLEKSRLLSDRFSAERPKGSFSTLEIQRTEQGDSAMYLCASSLAGQINQPQHFGDGTRLSIL.

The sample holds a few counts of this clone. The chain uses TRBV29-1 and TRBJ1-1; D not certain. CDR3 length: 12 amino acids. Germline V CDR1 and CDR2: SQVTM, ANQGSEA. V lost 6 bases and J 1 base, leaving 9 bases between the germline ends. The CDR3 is CSVTTGNTEAFF. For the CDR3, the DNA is TGCAGCGTCACGACGGGGAACACTGAAGCTTTCTTT.

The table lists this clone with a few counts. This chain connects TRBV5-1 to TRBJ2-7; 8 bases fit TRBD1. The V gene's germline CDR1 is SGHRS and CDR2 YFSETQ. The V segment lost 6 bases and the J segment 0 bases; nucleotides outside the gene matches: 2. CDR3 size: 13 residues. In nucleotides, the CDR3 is TGCGCCAGCAACCAGGGGGCCTCCTACGAGCAGTACTTC. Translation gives CASNQGASYEQYF.

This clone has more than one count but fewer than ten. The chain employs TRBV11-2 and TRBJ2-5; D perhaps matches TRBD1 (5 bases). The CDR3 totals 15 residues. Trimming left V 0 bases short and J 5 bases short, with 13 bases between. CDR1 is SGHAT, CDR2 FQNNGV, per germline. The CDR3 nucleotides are TGTGCCAGCAGCTTAGATCTCACAGGATGGGAGACCCAGTACTTC. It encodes CASSLDLTGWETQYF.

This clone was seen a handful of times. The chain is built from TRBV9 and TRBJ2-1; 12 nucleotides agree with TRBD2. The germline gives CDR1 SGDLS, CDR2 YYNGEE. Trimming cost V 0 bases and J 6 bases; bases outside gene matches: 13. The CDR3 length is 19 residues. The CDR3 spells CASSVGLTSGSVEGNEQFF. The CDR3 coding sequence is TGTGCCAGCAGCGTAGGACTGACTAGCGGGAGTGTTGAGGGCAATGAGCAGTTCTTC.

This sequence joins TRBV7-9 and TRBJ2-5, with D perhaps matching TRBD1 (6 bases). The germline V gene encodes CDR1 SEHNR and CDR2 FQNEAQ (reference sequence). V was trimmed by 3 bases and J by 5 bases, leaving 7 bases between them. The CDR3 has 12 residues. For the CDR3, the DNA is TGTGCCAGCAGCTTGGACAGTGAGACCCAGTACTTC. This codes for CASSLDSETQYF.

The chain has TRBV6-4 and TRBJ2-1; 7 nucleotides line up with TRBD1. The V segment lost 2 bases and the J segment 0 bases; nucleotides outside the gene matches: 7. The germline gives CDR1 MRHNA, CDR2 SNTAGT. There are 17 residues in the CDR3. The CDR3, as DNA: TGTGCCAGCAGTGACATACAGGGGCTTAGCTCCTACAATGAGCAGTTCTTC. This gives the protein CASSDIQGLSSYNEQFF.

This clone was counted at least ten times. DNA of the CDR3: TGCGCCAGCGCCTACCGCGGCAATCAGCCCCAGCATTTT. Translation gives CASAYRGNQPQHF. The chain links TRBV23-1 to TRBJ1-5; no reliable D call. Being an ORF, TRBV23-1 has a function that is uncertain. The CDR3 loop spans 13 amino acids. The V and J ends lost 8 bases and 2 bases respectively, with 10 bases between them.

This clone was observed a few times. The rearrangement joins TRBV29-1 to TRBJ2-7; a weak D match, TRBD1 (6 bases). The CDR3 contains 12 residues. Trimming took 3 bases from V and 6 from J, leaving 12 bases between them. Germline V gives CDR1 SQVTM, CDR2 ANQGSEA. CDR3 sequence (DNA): TGCAGCGTTGAGGACAGTCCGCTCGAGCAGTACTTC. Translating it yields CSVEDSPLEQYF.

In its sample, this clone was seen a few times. Written as DNA, the CDR3 is TGCGCCAGCTCCAGGTTACCTAGCAATCAGCCCCAGCATTTT. Amino acid sequence: CASSRLPSNQPQHF. V gene TRBV4-1 combines with J gene TRBJ1-5; D gene unclear. V lost 8 bases and J lost 0, with 11 bases in between. The CDR3 loop spans 14 amino acids. Germline V gene sequence: CDR1 MGHRA, CDR2 YSYEKL.

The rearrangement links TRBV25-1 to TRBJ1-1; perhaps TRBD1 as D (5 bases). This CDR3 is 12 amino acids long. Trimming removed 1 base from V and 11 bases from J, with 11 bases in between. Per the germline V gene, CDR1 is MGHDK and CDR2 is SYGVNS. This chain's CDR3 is CASSESAGRAFF. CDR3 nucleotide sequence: TGTGCCAGCAGTGAATCTGCAGGGCGGGCTTTCTTT.

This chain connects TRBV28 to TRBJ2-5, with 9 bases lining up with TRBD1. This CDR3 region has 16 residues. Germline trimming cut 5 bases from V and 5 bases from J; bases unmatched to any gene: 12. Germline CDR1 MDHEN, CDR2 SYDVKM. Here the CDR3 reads CASSPLQGAVGETQYF. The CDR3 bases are TGTGCCAGCAGTCCGTTACAGGGGGCGGTGGGGGAGACCCAGTACTTC.

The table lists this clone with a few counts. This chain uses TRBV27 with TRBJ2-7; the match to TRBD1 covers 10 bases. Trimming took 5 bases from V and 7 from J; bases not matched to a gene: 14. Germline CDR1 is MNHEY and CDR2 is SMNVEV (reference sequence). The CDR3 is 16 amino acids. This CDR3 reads CASSRQDRGSVNEQYF. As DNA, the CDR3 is TGTGCCAGCAGTCGACAGGACAGGGGGTCTGTAAATGAGCAGTACTTC.

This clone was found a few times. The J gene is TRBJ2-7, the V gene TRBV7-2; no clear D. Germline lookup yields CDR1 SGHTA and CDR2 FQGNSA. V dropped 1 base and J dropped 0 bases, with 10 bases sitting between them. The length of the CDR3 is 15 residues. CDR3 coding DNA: TGTGCCAGCAGCTTAGATGCGGCAGTCTCCTACGAGCAGTACTTC. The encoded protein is CASSLDAAVSYEQYF.

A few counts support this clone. The CDR3 DNA sequence: TGTGCCAGCAGTTCGGGCAGGGGTTACGGCTATGGCTACACCTTC. Protein: CASSSGRGYGYGYTF. The chain recombines TRBV27 with TRBJ1-2; tentatively, D is TRBD1 (6 bases). Germline values: CDR1 MNHEY, CDR2 SMNVEV (reference sequence). This CDR3 is built from 15 residues. V was trimmed by 4 bases and J by 4 bases, leaving 16 bases between them.

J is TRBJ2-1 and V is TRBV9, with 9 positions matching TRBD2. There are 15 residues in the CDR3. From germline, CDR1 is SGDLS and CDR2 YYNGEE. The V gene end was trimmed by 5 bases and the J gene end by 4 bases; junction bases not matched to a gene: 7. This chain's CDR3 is CASRPGREGYNEQFF. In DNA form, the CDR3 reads TGTGCCAGCAGGCCGGGGCGGGAGGGTTACAATGAGCAGTTCTTC.